This TCR beta chain was recorded in a study of blood T cell repertoires in COVID-19 (dated by TCRdb to between 2020 and 2021). The study in broad terms: Collaborator samples came from the United States, Italy and Spain and covered acute and convalescent phases of COVID-19. Nearly every sample came with metadata listing a de-identified subject ID, COVID-19 status, age in years and sex. Deeply sampled blood TCRbeta repertoires from subjects exposed to, actively infected with, or recovered from COVID-19 were included in the dataset. The prospective study material was composed of cDNA or gDNA derived from T cells, B-cell-depleted T cells, or PBMCs. Where available, HLA class I and class II types were taken from metadata supplied by the sample provider and were not determined by assay-based typing. The repertoires were made available in a free public database intended to serve as a resource for research on the immune response to SARS-CoV-2. The samples were drawn from the first 160 participants of the ongoing ImmuneRACE study and from roughly 1,300 subjects provided by 6 global collaborators.

About this clone itself: Its antigen is not yet known. Base qualities are missing; no much larger clone stands one base away.

The cysteine opens and the phenylalanine closes a CDR3 of 15 amino acids. The CDR3 DNA has 45 bases and is translated from base 1. CDR1 is given as SGHRS and CDR2 as YFSETQ, both from the germline V gene. V is cut by 1 base and J by 1 base, and the space between the germline ends is 8 bases. The collaborating institutions used their own protocols to collect whole blood in K2EDTA tubes. For TCRbeta analysis, collaborators shipped samples as frozen whole blood, isolated PBMCs, or DNA extracted from either of those sample types. Summary of the overall study and its limitations: How much clinical and demographic metadata was included differed by source and by participant, and the metadata was provided uncurated.

TCRbeta CDR3 regions were amplified from genomic DNA using the immunoSEQ Assay, a bias-controlled multiplex PCR. As for the authors' bioinformatics: Within the assay, amplification of reference gene primers was used to estimate how many nucleated cells each sample contained. Sequence reads were collapsed and filtered to measure the absolute abundance of every unique TCRbeta CDR3 rearrangement. For each sample, productive Simpson clonality was calculated by taking the square root of Simpson's diversity index across productive rearrangements. The source is immuneACCESS, and TCRdb retained only in-frame sequences with V and J called. Part of the clones is not carried over; for the studies checked, unresolved V genes explain less than half of this, and the remainder is unexplained. The V and J calls and clone size were taken over from that table, and D and trimming were inferred from the DNA. Within this sample are 70,000 to 80,000 clones, with roughly 90% of them counted one time only. The ten most abundant clones make up about 5% of the sample.

The sequence derives from a woman aged 55-70 years with active COVID-19. The sequenced sample was peripheral blood. This sequence uses TRBV5-1 and TRBJ2-2; D gene: possibly TRBD2, on 6 matching bases. The CDR3 is CASSLPRGNTGELFF. The bases are TGCGCCAGCAGCTTGCCGCGGGGGAACACCGGGGAGCTGTTTTTT.